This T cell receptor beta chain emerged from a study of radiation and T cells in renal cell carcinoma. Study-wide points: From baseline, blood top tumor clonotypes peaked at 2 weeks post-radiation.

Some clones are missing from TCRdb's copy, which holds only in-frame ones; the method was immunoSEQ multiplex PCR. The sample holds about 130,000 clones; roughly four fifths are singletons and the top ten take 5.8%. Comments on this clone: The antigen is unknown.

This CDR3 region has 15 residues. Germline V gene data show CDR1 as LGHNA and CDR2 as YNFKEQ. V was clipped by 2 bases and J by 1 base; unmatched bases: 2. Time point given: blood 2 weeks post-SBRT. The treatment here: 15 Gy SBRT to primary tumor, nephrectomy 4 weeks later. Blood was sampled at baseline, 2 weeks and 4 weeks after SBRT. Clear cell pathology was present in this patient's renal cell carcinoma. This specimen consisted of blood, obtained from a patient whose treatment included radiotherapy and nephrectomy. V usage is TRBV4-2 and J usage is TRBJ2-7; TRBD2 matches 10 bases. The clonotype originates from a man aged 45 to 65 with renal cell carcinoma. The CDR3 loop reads CASSQSTSGSYEQYF. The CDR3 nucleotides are TGTGCCAGCAGCCAATCGACTAGCGGGTCCTACGAGCAGTACTTC.